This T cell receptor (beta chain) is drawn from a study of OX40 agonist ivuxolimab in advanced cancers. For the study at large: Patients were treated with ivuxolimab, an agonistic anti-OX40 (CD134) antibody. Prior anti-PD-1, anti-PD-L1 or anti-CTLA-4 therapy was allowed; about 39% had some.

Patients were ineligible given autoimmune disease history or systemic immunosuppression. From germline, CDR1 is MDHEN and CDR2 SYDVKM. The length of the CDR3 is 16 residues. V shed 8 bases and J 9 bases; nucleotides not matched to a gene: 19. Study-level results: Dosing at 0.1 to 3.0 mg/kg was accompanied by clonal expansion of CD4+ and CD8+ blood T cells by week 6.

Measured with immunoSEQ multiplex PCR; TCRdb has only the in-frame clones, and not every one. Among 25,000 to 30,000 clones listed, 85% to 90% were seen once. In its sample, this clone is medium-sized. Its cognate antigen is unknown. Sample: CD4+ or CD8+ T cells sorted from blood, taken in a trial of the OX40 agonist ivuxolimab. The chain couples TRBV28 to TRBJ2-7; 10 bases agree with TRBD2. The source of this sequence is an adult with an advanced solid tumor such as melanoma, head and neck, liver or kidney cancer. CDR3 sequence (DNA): TGTGCCAGCGGGGTCCCGGGACTAGCGATCCTTACGGGGCAGTACTTC. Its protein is CASGVPGLAILTGQYF.